These 7 T cell receptor beta chains were all obtained from the same sample, sequenced in a study of control samples from healthy donors and cancer patients. Here immunoSEQ multiplex PCR was the method, and the copy in TCRdb shows in-frame clones only, minus some. Counted here are approximately 97,000 clones, 70% to 90% occurring once; the ten biggest clones make up around a fifth. What was sequenced was blood. The source of these receptors is a man aged 25 to 40 in good health.

The V call is TRBV5-1, the J call TRBJ2-7; 10 nucleotides align to TRBD2. Trimming took 5 bases from V and 0 from J; bases not matched to a gene: 8. The CDR3 spans 16 residues. The germline V gene encodes CDR1 SGHRS and CDR2 YFSETQ. The CDR3 nucleotides read TGCGCCAGCAGACCCGTGGCTAGCGGGGGCTCCTACGAGCAGTACTTC. Residues: CASRPVASGGSYEQYF.

This clone was detected only a few times. The chain uses TRBV28 and TRBJ2-3; 9 bases fit TRBD2. V was pared by 8 bases and J by 3 bases, with 12 bases of the junction left unmatched. Germline CDR1 MDHEN, CDR2 SYDVKM. The CDR3 runs to 16 residues. The CDR3 coding sequence is TGTGCCAGCCCCCCCGCGGGGAGCGGGGGGACAGATACGCAGTATTTT. Encoded protein: CASPPAGSGGTDTQYF. Complete variable domain (other parts from reference TRBV28 and TRBJ2-3): DVKVTQSSRYLVKRTGEKVFLECVQDMDHENMFWYRQDPGLGLRLIYFSYDVKMKEKGDIPEGYSVSREKKERFSLILESASTNQTSMYLCASPPAGSGGTDTQYFGPGTRLTVL.

CDR3 nucleotides: TGTGCCAGCAGTCGTTCAATCGACACTGAAGCTTTCTTT. It yields the protein CASSRSIDTEAFF. V is TRBV9 and J is TRBJ1-1, with no clear D. The V end was cut by 5 bases, the J end by 3 bases, with 11 bases between. In germline, CDR1 is SGDLS, CDR2 YYNGEE. CDR3 length: 13 residues.

This clone qualifies as medium-sized. The rearrangement links TRBV19 to TRBJ1-5, with D maybe TRBD1 (6 bases). This CDR3 contains 17 residues. CDR1 is LNHDA and CDR2 is SQIVND in the germline V gene (reference sequence). Trimming removed 4 bases from V and 5 bases from J, with 21 bases in between. The CDR3 reads CASSKGSQGISDQPQHF. For the CDR3, the DNA is TGTGCCAGTAGTAAGGGTTCACAGGGAATATCGGATCAGCCCCAGCATTTT.

The CDR3 coding sequence is TGCGCCAGCAGTCAATCAGAAATAAAAATAAAAACCTACGAGCAGTACTTC. Translating it yields CASSQSEIKIKTYEQYF. The chain is built from TRBV23-1 and TRBJ2-7; D is unresolved. TRBV23-1 is classed as an ORF, of uncertain function. The germline V and J ends were trimmed by 0 bases and 2 bases, with 17 bases remaining between them. The CDR3 is made up of 17 amino acids.

This chain links TRBV6-2 or TRBV6-3 with TRBJ1-4; D ambiguous. Germline V gene sequence: CDR1 MNHEY, CDR2 SVGEGT. This CDR3 spans 14 amino acids. V lost 4 bases and J lost 8, with 14 bases in between. CDR3 in amino acids: CASSFGRESEKLFF. The CDR3 DNA reads TGTGCCAGCAGTTTCGGAAGGGAAAGCGAAAAACTGTTTTTT.

The rearrangement joins TRBV27 to TRBJ2-7; weak D call: TRBD1 (6 bases). Trimming stripped 4 bases from V and 2 bases from J, with 9 bases between. This CDR3 has 13 residues. Germline CDR1 reads MNHEY; CDR2 reads SMNVEV (reference sequence). CDR3 sequence: CASSYREPYEQYF. The CDR3 DNA sequence: TGTGCCAGCAGTTACAGGGAACCCTACGAGCAGTACTTC.